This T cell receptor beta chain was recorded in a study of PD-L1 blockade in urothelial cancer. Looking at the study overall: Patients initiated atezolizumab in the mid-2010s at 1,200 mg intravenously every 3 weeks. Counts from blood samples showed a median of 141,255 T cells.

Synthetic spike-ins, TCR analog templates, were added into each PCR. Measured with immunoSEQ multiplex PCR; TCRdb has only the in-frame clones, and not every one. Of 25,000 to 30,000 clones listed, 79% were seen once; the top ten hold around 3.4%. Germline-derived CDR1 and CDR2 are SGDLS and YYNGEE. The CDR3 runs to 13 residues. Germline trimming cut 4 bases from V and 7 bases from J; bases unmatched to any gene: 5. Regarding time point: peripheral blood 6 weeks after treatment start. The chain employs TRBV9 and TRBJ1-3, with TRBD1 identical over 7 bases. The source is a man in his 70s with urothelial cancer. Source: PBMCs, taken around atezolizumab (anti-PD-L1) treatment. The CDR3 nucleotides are TGTGCCAGCAGCTTTGGGACAGACAACACCATATATTTT. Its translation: CASSFGTDNTIYF.